Detailed here is one TCR beta chain. The data originate from a study of blood T cell repertoires in COVID-19. Looking at the study overall: The United States, Italy and Spain supplied acute and convalescent COVID-19 samples. T cells, B-cell-depleted T cells, or PBMCs supplied cDNA or gDNA.

V was shortened by 8 bases and J by 6 bases, with 25 bases between the two germline ends. This CDR3 spans 17 amino acids. CDR1 and CDR2 from the germline V gene are LNHDA and SQIVND (reference sequence). The table came from immunoSEQ multiplex PCR; TCRdb's copy has only in-frame clones and leaves some out. The sample lists about 78,000 clones, around nine tenths occurring once. This TCR was recovered from a woman older than 75 with acute or convalescent COVID-19. The sequenced material came from peripheral blood. V gene TRBV19 combines with J gene TRBJ2-2; D perhaps matches TRBD2 (7 bases). The CDR3 protein is CASGLPTAGHFSGELFF. The CDR3 DNA follows: TGTGCCAGTGGACTACCCACAGCGGGACATTTCTCCGGGGAGCTGTTTTTT.